This T cell receptor beta chain was observed in a study of shared clonotypes between healthy human individuals. General study findings and limits: Having only a few donors restricted how much genetic and exposure-history diversity was captured. Clonotype sharing across several donors was observed for 4% to 6.5% of naive CD4 clonotypes.

As to this clone: Antigen specificity is unknown.

TCRdb's table, derived via immunoSEQ multiplex PCR, lists solely in-frame clones and lacks some. The repertoire holds more than 2 million clones, with approximately 95% as singletons. Positively selected for CCR7, the CD45RO-negative cells used as naive CD8 cells excluded terminally differentiated effector memory CD45RA+ cells. V lost 0 bases to trimming and J lost 4 bases, with 17 bases between them. CDR3 length: 17 residues. Germline V gene sequence: CDR1 LGHNA, CDR2 YSLEER. The sequence came from a man aged 18 to 35 in good health. Material: naive CD8+ T cells sorted from blood. The chain carries TRBV4-3 and TRBJ2-3, with D possibly matching TRBD2 (5 bases). CDR3 DNA: TGCGCCAGCAGCCAAGATTTCGTTGGAGGAATAGCAGATACGCAGTATTTT. This codes for CASSQDFVGGIADTQYF.